A selection of T cell receptor beta chains follows, all from one sample in a study of T cells after yellow fever vaccination. TCRdb analysed the 5' RACE reads with MiXCR anew, one entry per CDR3 protein. This sample yields some 99,000 distinct CDR3 sequences, of which approximately 5.5% are seen a single time; roughly two fifths belongs to the top ten. This material consisted of CD8+ T cells sorted from PBMCs, taken 10 days after the yellow fever booster vaccination. The receptor set was obtained from a man aged 18 to 29 who received the YFV17D yellow fever vaccine. The CDR3 runs from the conserved cysteine through the conserved F or W. Fields, in order: J gene, V gene, D gene, clone size, CDR3 protein, CDR3 DNA. A D gene is named only where the DNA matches it firmly. Rows may omit the clone size; those that give it use once, few, many or a size class.

J: TRBJ2-7; V: TRBV3-1; D: NA; size: NA; CDR3: CASSQGPTRSYEQYF; DNA: TGTGCCAGCAGTCAAGGCCCGACTAGATCCTACGAGCAGTACTTC
J: TRBJ1-2; V: TRBV12-3/TRBV12-4; D: NA; size: NA; CDR3: CASSAQYGYTF; DNA: TGTGCCAGCAGTGCCCAGTATGGCTACACCTTC
J: TRBJ2-5; V: TRBV7-9; D: NA; size: NA; CDR3: CASSWTPGGGQETQYF; DNA: TGTGCCAGCAGCTGGACCCCCGGAGGGGGACAAGAGACCCAGTACTTC
J: TRBJ1-1; V: TRBV29-1; D: TRBD1; size: NA; CDR3: CSGQGHTEAFF; DNA: TGCAGCGGACAGGGGCACACTGAAGCTTTCTTT
J: TRBJ1-5; V: TRBV12-5; D: NA; size: few; CDR3: CASGLERGSQPQHF; DNA: TGTGCTAGTGGTTTGGAGAGGGGTAGTCAGCCCCAGCATTTT
J: TRBJ2-2; V: TRBV2; D: NA; size: NA; CDR3: CASILTGELFF; DNA: TGTGCCAGCATCCTCACCGGGGAGCTGTTTTTT
J: TRBJ2-2; V: TRBV6-1; D: TRBD1; size: many; CDR3: CASSEGTGDTGELFF; DNA: TGTGCCAGCAGTGAAGGGACAGGGGACACCGGGGAGCTGTTTTTT
J: TRBJ2-3; V: TRBV29-1; D: TRBD2; size: NA; CDR3: CSVARTSGASGDTQYF; DNA: TGCAGCGTTGCTCGGACTAGCGGGGCCTCCGGAGATACGCAGTATTTT
J: TRBJ1-5; V: TRBV6-2/TRBV6-3; D: NA; size: NA; CDR3: CASSYRGSGNQPQHF; DNA: TGTGCCAGCAGTTATAGGGGTTCTGGCAATCAGCCCCAGCATTTT
J: TRBJ2-5; V: TRBV27; D: NA; size: few; CDR3: CASSFQAGAGKTQYF; DNA: TGTGCCAGCAGTTTTCAGGCGGGGGCGGGAAAGACCCAGTACTTC
J: TRBJ2-7; V: TRBV5-1; D: NA; size: few; CDR3: CASSSSNSYEQYF; DNA: TGCGCCAGCAGTTCCTCTAACTCCTACGAGCAGTACTTC
J: TRBJ1-1; V: TRBV6-2/TRBV6-3; D: NA; size: NA; CDR3: CASWVGTAYTEAFF; DNA: TGTGCCAGCTGGGTCGGGACGGCCTACACTGAAGCTTTCTTT